The table lists the clone carrying this T cell receptor beta chain with many counts. What it recognizes is unknown. This sample is drawn from a study of T cells in Graves' hyperthyroidism and ophthalmopathy. CDR1 SNHLY and CDR2 FYNNEI come from the germline V gene. The CDR3 contains 15 residues. Trimming pared 6 bases from V and 0 bases from J, leaving 9 bases between. Study results and caveats: The majority of expanded thyroid clonotypes above 0.001 also appeared in blood.

Amplified TCR beta CDR3 regions derived from RNA transcripts. RT-PCR in the first round (using the HTBI primer set) targeted the TCR CDR3. TCRdb re-analysed the multiplex PCR reads in MiXCR, keeping a single row per CDR3 protein. The data contain about 700,000 distinct CDR3 sequences, roughly 46% of them singletons. This TCR was recovered from an adult man with Graves' disease, either hyperthyroidism or ophthalmopathy (not recorded which). J is TRBJ1-6 and V is TRBV2; D remains ambiguous. Sequenced: peripheral blood or thyroid tissue (not recorded which). Written as DNA, the CDR3 is TGTGCCAGCAGGATGGGGAGCTCCTATAATTCACCCCTCCACTTT. This gives the protein CASRMGSSYNSPLHF. Together with reference TRBV2 and TRBJ1-6, the CDR3 gives the full variable domain: EPEVTQTPSHQVTQMGQEVILRCVPISNHLYFYWYRQILGQKVEFLVSFYNNEISEKSEIFDDQFSVERPDGSNFTLKIRSTKLEDSAMYFCASRMGSSYNSPLHFGNGTRLTVT.